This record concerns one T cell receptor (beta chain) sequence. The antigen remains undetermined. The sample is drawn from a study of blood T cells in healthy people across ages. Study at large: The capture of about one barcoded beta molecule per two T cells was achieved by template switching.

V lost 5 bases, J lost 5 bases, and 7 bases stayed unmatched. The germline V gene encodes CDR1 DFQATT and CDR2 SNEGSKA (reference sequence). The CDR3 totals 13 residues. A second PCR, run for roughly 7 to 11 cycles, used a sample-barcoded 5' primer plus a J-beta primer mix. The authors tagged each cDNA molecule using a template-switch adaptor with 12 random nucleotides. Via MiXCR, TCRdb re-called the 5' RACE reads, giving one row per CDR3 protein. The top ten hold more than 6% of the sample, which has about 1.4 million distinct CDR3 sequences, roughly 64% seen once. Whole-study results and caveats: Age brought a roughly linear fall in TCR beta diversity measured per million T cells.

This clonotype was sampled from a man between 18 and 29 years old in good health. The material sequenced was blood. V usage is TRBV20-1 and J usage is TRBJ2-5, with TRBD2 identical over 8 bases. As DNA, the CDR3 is TGCAGTGCTGACCGGGAGGGGGAGGAGACCCAGTACTTC. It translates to CSADREGEETQYF.